Sequencing of this TCR beta chain was carried out in a study of shared clonotypes between healthy human individuals. Study overall: Three plates were used per donor for CD4 naive, three for CD4 memory, two for CD8 naive and one for CD8 memory. Whole-study findings and limits: Generally, estimated richness proved larger in naive subsets than it did in memory subsets.

With respect to this clone: What it binds is not known.

Germline V lookup: CDR1 SEHNR, CDR2 FQNEAQ (reference sequence). The CDR3 is 14 residues long. Trimming stripped 2 bases from V and 0 bases from J, with 7 bases between. As handled by the study authors: From ImmunoSEQ came sequences covering only the junction and carrying no quality scores, so filtering differed. The protocol was immunoSEQ multiplex PCR, while the TCRdb copy is restricted to in-frame clones and leaves out a portion. That table is the source of V, J and clone size, and D and trimming were worked out from the DNA. The sample contains 2.3 million or so clones, just over 90% of which appear only once.

Source material: naive CD4+ T cells from PBMCs. Subset here: CD45RA+ positively selected. The receptor comes from a man between 18 and 35 years old in good health. Some clones in this sample may be carry-over from other donors' samples. This chain joins TRBV7-9 and TRBJ2-5; D not resolved. DNA for the CDR3: TGTGCCAGCAGCTTATGGGCAGACCAAGAGACCCAGTACTTC. Residues: CASSLWADQETQYF.